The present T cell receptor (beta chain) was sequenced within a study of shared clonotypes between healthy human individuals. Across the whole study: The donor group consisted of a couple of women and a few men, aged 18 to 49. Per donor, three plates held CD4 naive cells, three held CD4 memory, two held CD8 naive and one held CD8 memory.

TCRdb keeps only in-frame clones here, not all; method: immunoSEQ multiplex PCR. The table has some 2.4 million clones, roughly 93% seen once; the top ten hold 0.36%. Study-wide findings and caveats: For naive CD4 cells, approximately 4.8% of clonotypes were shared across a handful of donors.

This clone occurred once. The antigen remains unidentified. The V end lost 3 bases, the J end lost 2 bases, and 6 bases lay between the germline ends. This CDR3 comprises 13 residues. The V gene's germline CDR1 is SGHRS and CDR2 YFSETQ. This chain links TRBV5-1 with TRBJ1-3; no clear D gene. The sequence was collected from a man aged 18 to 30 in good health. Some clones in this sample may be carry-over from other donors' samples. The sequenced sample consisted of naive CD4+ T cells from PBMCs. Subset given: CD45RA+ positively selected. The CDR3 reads CASSYGPGNTIYF. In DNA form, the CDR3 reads TGCGCCAGCAGCTACGGACCTGGAAACACCATATATTTT. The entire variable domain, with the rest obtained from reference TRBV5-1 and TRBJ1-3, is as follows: KAGVTQTPRYLIKTRGQQVTLSCSPISGHRSVSWYQQTPGQGLQFLFEYFSETQRNKGNFPGRFSGRQFSNSRSEMNVSTLELGDSALYLCASSYGPGNTIYFGEGSWLTVV.